This TCR beta chain was captured by sequencing in a study of tissue T cells after allogeneic stem cell transplantation. Study observations and caveats: Limitations included a small, clinically heterogeneous cohort and limited sampling depth.

This clone has just a few counts. Its antigen remains unknown. Gene and germline names: mouse. The read terminates 1 residue before the CDR3 end, so the remaining end is supplied by the germline J gene. Regarding time point: mouse harvest day 7 after allogeneic transplant. Mouse grafts combined 10^7 T-cell-depleted bone marrow cells with 10^6 splenic CD5+ T cells. Profiled with immunoSEQ multiplex PCR; TCRdb holds only in-frame clones, not every one. Among 2,000 or so clones, around 60% were seen once, and the ten largest hold 9.5% to 12%. The length of the CDR3 is 13 residues. Germline trimming cut 3 bases from V and 7 bases from J; bases unmatched to any gene: 6. Per the germline V gene, CDR1 is NNHNN and CDR2 is SYGAGS (reference sequence).

The sequence was obtained from a female BALB/c mouse given C57BL/6 T cells with graft-versus-host disease after an allogeneic hematopoietic cell transplant. The chain couples TRBV13-2 to TRBJ2-7; TRBD2 matches 8 bases. The specimen sequenced was liver tissue. The DNA read from the CDR3 is TGTGCCAGCGGTGTTTGGACTGGGAGGGAACAGTAC. Its protein product is CASGVWTGREQY. The entire CDR3 is CASGVWTGREQYF.